Listed below are T cell receptor beta chains from one sample, sequenced in a study of Siglec-9 on CD8 T cells in melanoma. Clones were sequenced by immunoSEQ multiplex PCR, and TCRdb holds only the in-frame ones, with some missing. The sample yields 25,000 to 35,000 clones, more than 80% seen once. Specimen: Siglec-9- CD8+ T cells sorted from blood. These receptors came from a human donor in good health. Both conserved end residues are trimmed from each CDR3. Clone size is given for some rows only: seen once, a few or many times, or a class if the clone is expanded.

NA	TRBV10-2	TRBJ2-1	ASSEPDWSSYNEQF
NA	TRBV7-7	TRBJ2-5	ASSLVLGETQY
NA	TRBV15	TRBJ2-1	ATSDSREVHNEQF
NA	TRBV25-1	TRBJ2-1	ASSERDRGNNEQF
NA	TRBV7-7	TRBJ2-1	ASTAQVSGQGASEQF
NA	TRBV27	TRBJ2-1	ASFPQPGRAQF
NA	TRBV10-3	TRBJ2-1	AISAPGQQKGNEQF
once	TRBV5-6	TRBJ2-5	ASSAHPFQETQY
NA	TRBV30	TRBJ2-7	AWTKDRTYEQY
NA	TRBV7-3	TRBJ2-7	ASSQTGDSSYEQY
NA	TRBV4-2	TRBJ1-2	ASSQIDRGIEGYT
NA	TRBV5-1	TRBJ2-3	ASSGGLALPRASTDTQY
once	TRBV10-3	TRBJ2-3	AISDSWAGEGTDTQY
NA	TRBV5-4	TRBJ1-5	ASSSDRANQPQH
NA	TRBV28	TRBJ2-5	ASSFSPGVNKETQY
NA	TRBV29-1	TRBJ2-5	SVHTSGSPRETQY
NA	TRBV4-1	TRBJ1-5	ASSQDYSNQPQH
NA	TRBV7-9	TRBJ2-7	ASSLGTGMSSYEQY
NA	TRBV27	TRBJ1-1	ASSPYTLNTEAF
once	TRBV7-9	TRBJ1-2	ASSQSLDRPDGYT
NA	TRBV29-1	TRBJ1-5	SVMDSPVQPQH
NA	TRBV27	TRBJ2-5	ASSLGQAKGAQY
NA	TRBV19	TRBJ1-2	AARWARGYT
NA	TRBV5-6	TRBJ2-6	ASSSMTVHISGANVLT
few	TRBV7-9	TRBJ1-1	ASSETGGGTEAF
once	TRBV28	TRBJ2-7	ASTKTPTSGGTYEQY
NA	TRBV4-1	TRBJ1-1	ASSLTGGSEAF
NA	TRBV5-4	TRBJ2-1	ASSLGLAGYNEQF
once	TRBV28	TRBJ2-3	ASSFMVLGLAGGTRTDTQY
NA	TRBV19	TRBJ1-2	ASSYTGPQGYGYT
few	TRBV28	TRBJ1-5	ASSFSLPQH
NA	TRBV6-5	TRBJ2-1	ASSPAGGPVNEQF
NA	TRBV5-6	TRBJ2-5	ASSLDSFRLQETQY
NA	TRBV11-2	TRBJ1-1	ASSLTGVAEAF
NA	TRBV11-2	TRBJ2-1	ASIGTSGDNEQF
NA	TRBV6-5	TRBJ2-1	ASSYSIGGFYNEQF
NA	TRBV10-2	TRBJ2-1	ASSEATRNEQF
NA	TRBV5-1	TRBJ2-7	ASSLMAGGGEQY
NA	TRBV5-1	TRBJ2-7	ATQSQGKQY
NA	TRBV6-1	TRBJ1-1	ASSAYSTGAREAF
NA	TRBV10-1	TRBJ2-3	ASSELAGSTDTQY
NA	TRBV7-9	TRBJ1-1	ASRTSGTPNTEAF
once	TRBV7-8	TRBJ2-2	ASSFGTVNTGELF
NA	TRBV4-1	TRBJ2-1	ASSQWGLALNYNEQF
few	TRBV13	TRBJ1-2	ASSSAYGYT
few	TRBV27	TRBJ1-1	ASRDRRMNTEAF
NA	TRBV29-1	TRBJ2-2	SVYDRTGRRTGELF
NA	TRBV6-1	TRBJ1-1	ASSTGTGNTEAF
NA	TRBV4-1	TRBJ2-3	ASSQTSGTSGSGTDTQY
NA	TRBV5-8	TRBJ1-5	ASSAVREYRNQPQH
NA	TRBV6-5	TRBJ2-5	ASSYWDREGETQY
NA	TRBV30	TRBJ2-6	AGLDGGHPLSGANVLT
NA	TRBV25-1	TRBJ2-1	ASNDFNEQF
once	TRBV7-9	TRBJ1-5	ASSFWTDNQPQH